What follows is one TCR beta chain and its context. Its antigen is not identified. The CDR3 runs 14 residues. The V end was cut by 8 bases, the J end by 3 bases, with 16 bases between. The germline CDR1 and CDR2 sequences are LGHNA and YNFKEQ. This sample is drawn from a study of OX40 agonist ivuxolimab in advanced cancers. The overall study: The diagnoses of dose-escalation patients were hepatocellular carcinoma, melanoma, renal cell or head and neck cancer.

Study conclusions and caveats: Clonal expansion was seen in CD4+ and CD8+ blood T cells by week 6 at 0.1 to 3.0 mg/kg.

Sequenced by immunoSEQ multiplex PCR; TCRdb stores in-frame clones only, minus some. This repertoire shows 30,000 to 40,000 clones, approximately 90% found once; its top ten account for less than 25%. Collection of blood occurred at baseline, at cycle 4 day 1, and at cycle 7 day 1. The TCR originated in an adult with an advanced solid tumor such as melanoma, head and neck, liver or kidney cancer. The source was CD4+ or CD8+ T cells sorted from blood, collected in a trial of the OX40 agonist ivuxolimab. The genes are TRBV4-2 and TRBJ1-2; possibly TRBD1 for D (6 bases). The CDR3 DNA sequence: TGTGCCAGCCTGGCGGAACAGGGAGACTATGGCTACACCTTC. Its translation: CASLAEQGDYGYTF.